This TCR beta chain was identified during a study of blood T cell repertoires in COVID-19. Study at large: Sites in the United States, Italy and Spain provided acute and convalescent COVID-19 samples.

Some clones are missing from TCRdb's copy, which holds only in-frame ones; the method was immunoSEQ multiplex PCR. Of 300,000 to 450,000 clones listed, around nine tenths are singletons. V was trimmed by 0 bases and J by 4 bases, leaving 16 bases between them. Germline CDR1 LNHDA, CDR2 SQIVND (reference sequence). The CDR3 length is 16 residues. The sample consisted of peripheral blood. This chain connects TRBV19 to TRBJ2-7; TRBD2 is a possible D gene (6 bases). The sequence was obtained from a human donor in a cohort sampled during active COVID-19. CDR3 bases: TGTGCCAGTAGTATAGAAGGGAGCGGACGGGGGTACGAGCAGTACTTC. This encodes CASSIEGSGRGYEQYF. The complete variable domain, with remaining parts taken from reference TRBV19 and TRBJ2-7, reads DGGITQSPKYLFRKEGQNVTLSCEQNLNHDAMYWYRQDPGQGLRLIYYSQIVNDFQKGDIAEGYSVSREKKESFPLTVTSAQKNPTAFYLCASSIEGSGRGYEQYFGPGTRLTVT.